The 5 T cell receptor beta chains below were found in one sample sequenced in a study of blood T cell repertoires in COVID-19. TCRdb's table, derived via immunoSEQ multiplex PCR, lists solely in-frame clones and lacks some. The sample lists tens of thousands of clones; around nine tenths were seen once. Material for sequencing was peripheral blood. The source is a man at least 80 years old with acute or convalescent COVID-19.

The chain carries TRBV5-6 and TRBJ1-5; D is unclear. Per germline, CDR1 SGHDT and CDR2 YYEEEE. V was cut by 5 bases and J by 1 base, with 10 bases left in between. This CDR3 is 14 amino acids long. CDR3 sequence (DNA): TGTGCCAGCAGTTCGGCGGGAAGCAATCAGCCCCAGCATTTT. Protein: CASSSAGSNQPQHF. The entire variable domain, with the rest obtained from reference TRBV5-6 and TRBJ1-5, is as follows: DAGVTQSPTHLIKTRGQQVTLRCSPKSGHDTVSWYQQALGQGPQFIFQYYEEEERQRGNFPDRFSGHQFPNYSSELNVNALLLGDSALYLCASSSAGSNQPQHFGDGTRLSIL.

This clone appeared a single time. This chain uses TRBV7-9 with TRBJ2-1, with D perhaps TRBD1 (6 bases). The length of the CDR3 is 15 residues. Deletions cut 6 bases from V and 0 bases from J, with 12 bases between. Germline assignment: CDR1 SEHNR and CDR2 FQNEAQ (reference sequence). The CDR3 protein is CASRLDRSSYNEQFF. DNA for the CDR3: TGTGCCAGCAGACTGGACAGAAGCTCCTACAATGAGCAGTTCTTC.

The genes are TRBV29-1 and TRBJ2-2; the match to TRBD2 covers 8 bases. Unmatched junction bases numbered 3, after V lost 6 bases and J lost 0 bases. CDR3 size: 14 residues. Germline V gene lookup returns CDR1 SQVTM and CDR2 ANQGSEA. The CDR3 here is CSVTGLANTGELFF. DNA for the CDR3: TGCAGCGTGACGGGACTAGCGAACACCGGGGAGCTGTTTTTT.

This chain uses TRBV11-3 with TRBJ2-1; the match to TRBD1 covers 8 bases. Germline V gene lookup returns CDR1 SGHNT and CDR2 YENEEA. This CDR3 comprises 15 residues. V was clipped by 4 bases and J by 2 bases; unmatched bases: 4. CDR3 bases: TGTGCCAGCAGCTCGACAGGGGCTCCCTACAATGAGCAGTTCTTC. Translating gives CASSSTGAPYNEQFF. The full variable domain, in which reference TRBV11-3 and TRBJ2-1 provide the parts outside the CDR3, is EAGVVQSPRYKIIEKKQPVAFWCNPISGHNTLYWYLQNLGQGPELLIRYENEEAVDDSQLPKDRFSAERLKGVDSTLKIQPAELGDSAVYLCASSSTGAPYNEQFFGPGTRLTVL.

The chain uses TRBV5-1 and TRBJ2-2; possible D gene TRBD1, 5 bases. This CDR3 region has 14 residues. CDR1 is SGHRS, CDR2 YFSETQ, per germline. V was cut by 5 bases and J by 6 bases, with 14 bases left in between. The CDR3 nucleotides are TGCGCCAGCAGACCGGACACCTACGCCGGGGAGCTGTTTTTT. This sequence encodes CASRPDTYAGELFF.